One and the same sample provided the 11 T cell receptor beta chains below, sequenced in a study of control samples from healthy donors and cancer patients (dated by TCRdb to 2018 to 2020). Receptors were amplified or captured by the immunoSEQ multiplex PCR assay. TCRdb limited this immuneACCESS table to in-frame rearrangements with V and J called. A share of clones is missing; checked studies link under half to unresolved V genes, and the rest is unexplained. This sample lists roughly 92,000 clones; roughly 86% were detected once. The top ten hold about 1.3% of the sample. The sequencing input was blood. These receptor sequences come from a woman in her fifties or sixties in good health.

This clone showed up just a few times. This chain joins TRBV7-9 and TRBJ1-1; 8 bases are a match to TRBD1. This CDR3 region has 14 residues. V dropped 4 bases and J dropped 5; count of bases not matched to a gene: 6. Germline loops: CDR1 SEHNR, CDR2 FQNEAQ (reference sequence). The CDR3 sequence: CASSYTGGRTEAFF. The CDR3 DNA sequence: TGTGCCAGCAGCTATACAGGGGGAAGGACTGAAGCTTTCTTT.

V usage is TRBV24-1 and J usage is TRBJ1-1; 11 bases agree with TRBD1. Germline assignment: CDR1 KGHDR and CDR2 SFDVKD. Trimming at V came to 7 bases and at J to 0 bases, leaving 15 bases not matched to a gene. The CDR3 consists of 19 residues. The CDR3 coding sequence is TGTGCCACCAGCGGCCCGACCCGGGACAGGGGGGGGATGAACACTGAAGCTTTCTTT. This gives the protein CATSGPTRDRGGMNTEAFF.

The rearrangement joins TRBV2 to TRBJ2-1; D assignment may be TRBD1 or TRBD2 (5 bases each). The CDR3 contains 13 residues. Trimming left V 3 bases short and J 2 bases short, with 5 bases between. In germline, CDR1 is SNHLY, CDR2 FYNNEI. The CDR3 DNA reads as TGTGCCAGCAGTGAGGGGGCCTACAATGAGCAGTTCTTC. Amino acid sequence: CASSEGAYNEQFF.

This clone has just a few counts. This sequence joins TRBV10-3 and TRBJ2-5; D is perhaps TRBD1 (6 bases). V dropped 3 bases and J dropped 1 base, with 6 bases sitting between them. This CDR3 is built from 13 residues. Germline CDR1 is ENHRY and CDR2 is SYGVKD. Here the CDR3 DNA reads TGTGCCATCAGTGAACAGGGCCAAGAGACCCAGTACTTC. This translates into CAISEQGQETQYF.

The chain couples TRBV11-3 to TRBJ2-7, with D maybe TRBD1 (5 bases). CDR1 and CDR2 from the germline V gene are SGHNT and YENEEA. The CDR3 contains 13 residues. Trimming stripped 4 bases from V and 6 bases from J, with 13 bases between. CDR3 sequence (DNA): TGTGCCAGCAGCTCGTACCAGGGCTCCGAGCAGTACTTC. Encoded protein: CASSSYQGSEQYF.

The genes are TRBV11-3 and TRBJ1-1; D possibly corresponds to TRBD1 (5 bases). The CDR3 consists of 15 residues. CDR1 SGHNT and CDR2 YENEEA come from the germline V gene. The ends were cut back, 5 bases at V and 8 bases at J, with 21 bases in the middle. This CDR3 reads CASSPGGTKRDEAFF. In DNA form, the CDR3 reads TGTGCCAGCAGCCCCGGGGGGACCAAAAGAGACGAAGCTTTCTTT.

The gene calls are TRBV27 and TRBJ1-4, with a possible D match to TRBD1 (5 bases). The CDR3 has 16 residues. Germline V gene sequence: CDR1 MNHEY, CDR2 SMNVEV (reference sequence). V was trimmed by 5 bases and J by 0 bases, leaving 13 bases between them. The CDR3 reads CASSPSRGTTNEKLFF. The CDR3 region has the DNA TGTGCCAGCAGTCCCTCAAGGGGAACAACTAATGAAAAACTGTTTTTT.

The chain links TRBV4-3 to TRBJ2-7; TRBD2 agrees at 9 bases. The ends lost 1 base at V and 1 base at J; junction bases unmatched: 2. Germline loops: CDR1 LGHNA, CDR2 YSLEER. The CDR3 contains 15 residues. CDR3 residues: CASSQGSGRSYEQYF. Here the CDR3 DNA reads TGCGCCAGCAGCCAAGGAAGCGGGAGGTCCTACGAGCAGTACTTC.

The chain links TRBV25-1 to TRBJ1-1, with D perhaps TRBD1 (6 bases). The CDR3 runs to 15 residues. From germline, CDR1 is MGHDK and CDR2 SYGVNS. V dropped 2 bases and J dropped 4 bases, with 14 bases sitting between them. The CDR3, as DNA: TGTGCCAGCAGTGAACAAGGGGGGTACGGCACTGAAGCTTTCTTT. Protein product: CASSEQGGYGTEAFF.

V gene TRBV19 combines with J gene TRBJ1-2; D remains ambiguous. V lost 3 bases, J lost 4 bases, and 12 bases lay in between. The length of the CDR3 is 14 residues. Germline values: CDR1 LNHDA, CDR2 SQIVND (reference sequence). The CDR3 nucleotides are TGTGCCAGTAGTATTCCAGGCGGAGTCTATGGCTACACCTTC. As protein: CASSIPGGVYGYTF.

The V gene is TRBV5-1, the J gene TRBJ2-7; D unresolved. This CDR3 spans 11 amino acids. Trimming took off 4 bases at V and 3 bases at J, with 5 bases between the two ends. Germline V gene lookup returns CDR1 SGHRS and CDR2 YFSETQ. This chain's CDR3 is CASSADYEQYF. The DNA for the CDR3 is TGCGCCAGCAGCGCGGACTACGAGCAGTACTTC.